This T cell receptor beta chain emerged from a study of shared clonotypes between healthy human individuals. Libraries were prepared by immunoSEQ multiplex PCR; TCRdb keeps only in-frame clonotypes and omits some of them. The sample shows 1.5 million to 2.5 million clones, roughly 95% of them seen only once. This clone was observed once. Naive CD8 cells lacked CD45RO and underwent positive selection for CCR7, leaving out terminally differentiated effector memory CD45RA+ cells. The origin of this receptor is a young man in good health. The specimen was naive CD8+ T cells sorted from blood.

The DNA for the CDR3 is TGCAGCGTTGAAGATCAGCGGAGAAGCACAGATACGCAGTATTTT. It specifies CSVEDQRRSTDTQYF. This chain uses TRBV29-1 with TRBJ2-3, with D possibly TRBD2 on 5 matching bases. Germline assignment: CDR1 SQVTM and CDR2 ANQGSEA. The V gene lost 0 bases and the J gene lost 0 bases, with 10 bases spanning the gap. This CDR3 is built from 15 residues.